Following are 11 T cell receptor beta chains from one sample sequenced in a study of low-dose radiotherapy and immunotherapy resistance in tumors. Primers targeting TRAV and TRBV primed first-strand cDNA, covering alpha and beta chains. PCR amplification of the TCRs was performed with Phusion for 20 PCR cycles, and it relied on a constant-region primer together with a V-primer adapter. TCRdb passed the reads through MiXCR, listing each CDR3 protein once. The data contain 60,000 to 90,000 distinct CDR3 sequences, roughly 30% of them singletons. As to time point: before trial treatment. The source was PBMCs, collected before treatment. These receptors all come from a female donor with ovarian cancer.

On this clonotype: A far larger clone is a single base away, which makes a read error likely. The CDR3 DNA reads TGCGCCAGCAGCTTGTCGTCAGGGGGCCAATACGAGCAGTTCTTC. The encoded protein is CASSLSSGGQYEQFF. The chain is built from TRBV5-1 and TRBJ2-1, with 8 bases aligning to TRBD1. CDR3 length equals 15 residues. V shed 1 base, J shed 10 bases, and the junction held 10 bases outside the gene matches. The germline V gene encodes CDR1 SGHRS and CDR2 YFSETQ.

This chain uses TRBV25-1 with TRBJ2-7, with D possibly matching TRBD1 (5 bases). The V gene lost 0 bases and the J gene lost 4 bases, with 10 bases spanning the gap. This CDR3 spans 14 amino acids. The germline gives CDR1 MGHDK, CDR2 SYGVNS. CDR3 DNA sequence: TGTGCCAGCAGTGAATATGGGGCAAGGTACGAGCAGTACTTC. The encoded protein is CASSEYGARYEQYF.

The chain recombines TRBV2 with TRBJ2-7; D perhaps matches TRBD1 (6 bases). Trimming left V 7 bases short and J 1 base short, with 11 bases between. Germline V gives CDR1 SNHLY, CDR2 FYNNEI. CDR3 length: 13 residues. The CDR3 protein is CASNPTGSYEQYF. CDR3 coding DNA: TGTGCCAGCAACCCGACAGGATCCTACGAGCAGTACTTC.

This clonotype was seen at least ten times. The chain couples TRBV20-1 to TRBJ2-1, with a weak D call TRBD2 (5 bases). Germline lookup yields CDR1 DFQATT and CDR2 SNEGSKA (reference sequence). V lost 4 bases and J 2 bases, leaving 15 bases between the germline ends. The CDR3 sequence is 15 residues long. CDR3 sequence (DNA): TGCAGTGCTATAGCCTTTGTGGGAGCCTACAATGAGCAGTTCTTC. Amino acid sequence: CSAIAFVGAYNEQFF.

This clonotype was observed at least ten times. Written as DNA, the CDR3 is TGTGCCAGCAGTATTCCCCTGCCAAGCACAGATACGCAGTATTTT. Its translation: CASSIPLPSTDTQYF. The chain employs TRBV28 and TRBJ2-3; D gene unclear. With 5 bases removed from V and 0 bases from J, the gap between germline ends came to 12 bases. The CDR3 spans 15 residues. Per the germline V gene, CDR1 is MDHEN and CDR2 is SYDVKM.

In regard to this clonotype: This probably arose from a read error, given a far larger clone one base away. V gene TRBV6-5 combines with J gene TRBJ1-2; a possible D gene is TRBD1 (6 bases). There are 15 residues in the CDR3. Per germline, CDR1 MNHEY and CDR2 SVGAGI. This CDR3 is CTSSQGTGSNYGYTF. In nucleotides, the CDR3 is TGTACCAGCAGCCAAGGAACAGGGAGTAACTATGGCTACACCTTC.

Judged by abundance, this clonotype is medium-sized. This chain links TRBV6-2 or TRBV6-3 with TRBJ1-5, with 9 bases identical to TRBD1. The CDR3 extends over 13 amino acids. Germline assignment: CDR1 MNHEY and CDR2 SVGEGT. The V and J ends lost 6 bases and 6 bases, in that order; junction bases with no gene match: 3. The CDR3 spells CASRGQGFQPQHF. In nucleotides, the CDR3 is TGTGCCAGCAGGGGACAGGGCTTTCAGCCCCAGCATTTT.

Ten or more counts support this clonotype. The chain has TRBV10-3 and TRBJ2-6; D ambiguous. Germline CDR1 is ENHRY and CDR2 is SYGVKD. The CDR3 has 17 amino acids. The germline V and J ends were trimmed by 6 bases and 3 bases, with 18 bases remaining between them. The CDR3 region is CAISLPPGSRGANVLTF. The CDR3 coding sequence is TGTGCCATCAGCCTCCCTCCGGGTAGTCGTGGGGCCAACGTCCTGACTTTC.

A single count supports this clonotype. Mismatch with germline at one junction end may stem from a read error. The chain employs TRBV5-3 and TRBJ1-1, with D possibly matching TRBD1 (6 bases). TRBV5-3 is known as an ORF, though its function is uncertain. The CDR3 consists of 15 residues. CDR3 DNA: TGTGCCAGCAGCTTGAGAGGGGGGATGAACACTGAAGCTTTCTTT. Protein sequence: CASSLRGGMNTEAFF.

The V call is TRBV13, the J call TRBJ1-1; D might be TRBD1 (5 bases). Deletions cut 5 bases from V and 0 bases from J, with 16 bases between. CDR1 PRHDT and CDR2 FYEKMQ come from the germline V gene (reference sequence). The CDR3 has 16 amino acids. In DNA, the CDR3 is TGTGCCAGCAGCGCTGCAGGGTTTGAGGTGAACACTGAAGCTTTCTTT. Protein sequence: CASSAAGFEVNTEAFF.

The chain couples TRBV20-1 to TRBJ1-1; possibly TRBD1 for D (5 bases). Trimming pared 6 bases from V and 1 base from J, leaving 12 bases between. The CDR3 consists of 13 residues. Looked up from germline, CDR1 is DFQATT and CDR2 is SNEGSKA (reference sequence). CDR3 region: CSAVWGGNTEAFF. In DNA form, the CDR3 reads TGCAGTGCGGTGTGGGGGGGGAACACTGAAGCTTTCTTT.